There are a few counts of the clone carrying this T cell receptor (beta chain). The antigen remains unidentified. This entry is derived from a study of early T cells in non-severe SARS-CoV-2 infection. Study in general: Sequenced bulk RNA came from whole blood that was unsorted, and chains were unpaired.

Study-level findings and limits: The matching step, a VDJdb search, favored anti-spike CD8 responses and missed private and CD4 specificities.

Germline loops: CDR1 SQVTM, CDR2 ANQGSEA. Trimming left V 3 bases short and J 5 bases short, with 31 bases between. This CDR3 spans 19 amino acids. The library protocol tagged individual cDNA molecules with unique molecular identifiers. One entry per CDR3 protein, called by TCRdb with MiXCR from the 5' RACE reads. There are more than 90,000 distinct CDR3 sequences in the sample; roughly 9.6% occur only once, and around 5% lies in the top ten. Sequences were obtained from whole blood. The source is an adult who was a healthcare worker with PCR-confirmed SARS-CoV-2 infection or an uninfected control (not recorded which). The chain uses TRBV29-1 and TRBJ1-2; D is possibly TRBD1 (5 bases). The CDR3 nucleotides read TGCAGCGTTGAGCCCTTCCGGGGGAACAGCATGATTCCAAAATATGGCTACACCTTC. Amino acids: CSVEPFRGNSMIPKYGYTF.